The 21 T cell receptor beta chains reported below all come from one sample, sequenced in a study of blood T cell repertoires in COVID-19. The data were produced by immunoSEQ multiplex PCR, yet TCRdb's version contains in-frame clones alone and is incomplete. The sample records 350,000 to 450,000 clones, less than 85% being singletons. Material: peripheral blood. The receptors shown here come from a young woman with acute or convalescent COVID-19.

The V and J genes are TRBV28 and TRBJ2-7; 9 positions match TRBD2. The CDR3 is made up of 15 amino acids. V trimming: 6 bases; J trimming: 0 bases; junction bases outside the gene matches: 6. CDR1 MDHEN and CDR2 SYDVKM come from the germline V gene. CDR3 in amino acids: CASSPHSGSSYEQYF. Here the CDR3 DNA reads TGTGCCAGCAGCCCCCATAGCGGGAGCTCCTACGAGCAGTACTTC. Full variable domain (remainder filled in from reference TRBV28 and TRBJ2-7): DVKVTQSSRYLVKRTGEKVFLECVQDMDHENMFWYRQDPGLGLRLIYFSYDVKMKEKGDIPEGYSVSREKKERFSLILESASTNQTSMYLCASSPHSGSSYEQYFGPGTRLTVT.

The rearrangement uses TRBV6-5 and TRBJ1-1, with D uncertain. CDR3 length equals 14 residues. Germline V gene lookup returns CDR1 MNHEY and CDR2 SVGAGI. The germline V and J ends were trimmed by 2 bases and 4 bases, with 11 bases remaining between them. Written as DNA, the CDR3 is TGTGCCAGCAGTTACGCGTCGTCGGGCACTGAAGCTTTCTTT. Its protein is CASSYASSGTEAFF.

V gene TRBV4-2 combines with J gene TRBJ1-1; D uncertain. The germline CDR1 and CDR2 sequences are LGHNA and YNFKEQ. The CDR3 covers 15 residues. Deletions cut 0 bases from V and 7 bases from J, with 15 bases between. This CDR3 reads CASSQETSGRGEAFF. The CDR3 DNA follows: TGTGCCAGCAGCCAAGAAACGTCAGGCCGGGGTGAAGCTTTCTTT.

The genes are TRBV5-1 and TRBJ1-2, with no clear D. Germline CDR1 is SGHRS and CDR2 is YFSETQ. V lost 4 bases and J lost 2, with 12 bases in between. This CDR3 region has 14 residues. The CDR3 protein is CASSPPRRNYGYTF. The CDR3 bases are TGCGCCAGCAGCCCGCCCCGGCGGAACTATGGCTACACCTTC.

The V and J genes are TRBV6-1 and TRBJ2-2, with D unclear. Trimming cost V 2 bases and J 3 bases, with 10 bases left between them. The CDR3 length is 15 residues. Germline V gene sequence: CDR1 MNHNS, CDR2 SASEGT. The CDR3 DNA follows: TGTGCCAGCAGTGAATTAACAGCCTACACCGGGGAGCTGTTTTTT. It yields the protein CASSELTAYTGELFF.

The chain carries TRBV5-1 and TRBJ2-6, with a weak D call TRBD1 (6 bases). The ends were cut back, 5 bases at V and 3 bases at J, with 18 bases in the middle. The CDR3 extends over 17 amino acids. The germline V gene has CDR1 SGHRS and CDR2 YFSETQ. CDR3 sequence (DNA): TGCGCCAGCAGTTACAGGGAATCGGGTGGTGGGGCCAACGTCCTGACTTTC. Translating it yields CASSYRESGGGANVLTF.

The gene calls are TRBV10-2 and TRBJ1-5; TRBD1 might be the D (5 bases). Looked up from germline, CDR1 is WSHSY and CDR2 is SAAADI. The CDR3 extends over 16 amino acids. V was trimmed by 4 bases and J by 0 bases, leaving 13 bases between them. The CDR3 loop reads CASSGAGWYSNQPQHF. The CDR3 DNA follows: TGCGCCAGCAGTGGGGCAGGGTGGTATAGCAATCAGCCCCAGCATTTT.

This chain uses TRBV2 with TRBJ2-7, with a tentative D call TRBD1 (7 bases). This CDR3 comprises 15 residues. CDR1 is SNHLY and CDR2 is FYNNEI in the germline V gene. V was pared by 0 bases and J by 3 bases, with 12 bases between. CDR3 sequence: CASSEAEGQHYEQYF. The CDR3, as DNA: TGTGCCAGCAGTGAAGCGGAGGGACAGCACTACGAGCAGTACTTC.

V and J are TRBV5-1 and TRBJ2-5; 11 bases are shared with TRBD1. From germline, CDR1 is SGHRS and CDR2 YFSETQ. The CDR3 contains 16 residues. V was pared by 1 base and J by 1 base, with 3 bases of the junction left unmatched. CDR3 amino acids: CASSLWGTGGQETQYF. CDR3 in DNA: TGCGCCAGCAGCTTGTGGGGGACAGGGGGCCAAGAGACCCAGTACTTC.

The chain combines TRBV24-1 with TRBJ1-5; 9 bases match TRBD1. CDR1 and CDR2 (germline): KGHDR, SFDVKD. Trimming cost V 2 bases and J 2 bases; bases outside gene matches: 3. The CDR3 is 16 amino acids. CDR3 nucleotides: TGTGCCACCAGTGATTCCCGGACAGGGGGCAATCAGCCCCAGCATTTT. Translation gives CATSDSRTGGNQPQHF.

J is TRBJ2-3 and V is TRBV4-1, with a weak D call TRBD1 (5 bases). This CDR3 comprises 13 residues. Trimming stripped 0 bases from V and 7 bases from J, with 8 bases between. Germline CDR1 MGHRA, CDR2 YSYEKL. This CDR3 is CASSQDGANTQYF. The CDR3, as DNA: TGCGCCAGCAGCCAAGATGGGGCAAATACGCAGTATTTT.

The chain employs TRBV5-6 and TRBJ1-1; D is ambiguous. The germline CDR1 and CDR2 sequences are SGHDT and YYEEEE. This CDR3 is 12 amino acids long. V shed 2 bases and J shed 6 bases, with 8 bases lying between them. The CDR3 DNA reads TGTGCCAGCAGCTTATTGCGTGCTGAAGCTTTCTTT. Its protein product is CASSLLRAEAFF.

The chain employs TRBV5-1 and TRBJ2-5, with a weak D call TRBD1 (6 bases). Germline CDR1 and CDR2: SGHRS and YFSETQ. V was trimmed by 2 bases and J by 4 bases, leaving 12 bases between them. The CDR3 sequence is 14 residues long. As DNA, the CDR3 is TGCGCCAGCAGCTTCTCTGCAGGGGTAGAGACCCAGTACTTC. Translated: CASSFSAGVETQYF. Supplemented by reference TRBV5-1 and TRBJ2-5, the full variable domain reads KAGVTQTPRYLIKTRGQQVTLSCSPISGHRSVSWYQQTPGQGLQFLFEYFSETQRNKGNFPGRFSGRQFSNSRSEMNVSTLELGDSALYLCASSFSAGVETQYFGPGTRLLVL.

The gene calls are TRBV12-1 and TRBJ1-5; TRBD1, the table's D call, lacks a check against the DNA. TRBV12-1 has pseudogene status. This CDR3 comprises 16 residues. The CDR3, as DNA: TGTGCCAGCCTGGTGCCGGGACAGGGGGCATATCAGCCCCAGCATTTT. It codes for CASLVPGQGAYQPQHF.

CDR3 bases: TGTGCCACCAGACAGGGTCTCGGAAACACCATATATTTT. Its translation: CATRQGLGNTIYF. The V gene is TRBV15, the J gene TRBJ1-3; tentatively, D is TRBD1 (6 bases). The CDR3 totals 13 residues. The germline V gene has CDR1 LNHNV and CDR2 YYDKDF (reference sequence). Trimming took off 6 bases at V and 4 bases at J, with 10 bases between the two ends.

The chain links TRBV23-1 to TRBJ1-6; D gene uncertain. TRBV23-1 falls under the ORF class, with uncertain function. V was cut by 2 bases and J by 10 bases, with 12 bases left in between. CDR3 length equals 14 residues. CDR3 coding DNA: TGCGCCAGCAGTCAAGCCCGACAATCCTCACCCCTCCACTTT. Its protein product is CASSQARQSSPLHF.

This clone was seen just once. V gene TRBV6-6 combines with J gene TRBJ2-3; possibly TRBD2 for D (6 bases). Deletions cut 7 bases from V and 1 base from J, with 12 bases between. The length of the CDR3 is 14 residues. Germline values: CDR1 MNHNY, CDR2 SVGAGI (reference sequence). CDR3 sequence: CASTPPGGTDTQYF. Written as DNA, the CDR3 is TGTGCCAGCACCCCCCCGGGGGGCACAGATACGCAGTATTTT.

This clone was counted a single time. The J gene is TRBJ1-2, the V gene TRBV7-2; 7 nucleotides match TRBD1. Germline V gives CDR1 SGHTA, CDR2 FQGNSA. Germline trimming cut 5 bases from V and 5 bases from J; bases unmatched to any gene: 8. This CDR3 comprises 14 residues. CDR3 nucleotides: TGTGCCAGCAGCCACACTGGGACAGAATATGGCTACACCTTC. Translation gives CASSHTGTEYGYTF.

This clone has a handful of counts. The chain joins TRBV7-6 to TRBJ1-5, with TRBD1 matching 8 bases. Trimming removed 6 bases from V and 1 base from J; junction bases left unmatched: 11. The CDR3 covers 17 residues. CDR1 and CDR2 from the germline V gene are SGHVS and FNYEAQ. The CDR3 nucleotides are TGTGCCAGCAGTTTTGGCAGGGGGCCGGGGAGCAATCAGCCCCAGCATTTT. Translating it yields CASSFGRGPGSNQPQHF.

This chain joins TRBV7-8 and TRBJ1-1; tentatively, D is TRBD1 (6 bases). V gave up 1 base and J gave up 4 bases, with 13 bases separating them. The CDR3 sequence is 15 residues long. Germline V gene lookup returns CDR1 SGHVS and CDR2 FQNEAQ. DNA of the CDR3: TGTGCCAGCAGCTTAGATAGGTCAGGGGCCACTGAAGCTTTCTTT. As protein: CASSLDRSGATEAFF.

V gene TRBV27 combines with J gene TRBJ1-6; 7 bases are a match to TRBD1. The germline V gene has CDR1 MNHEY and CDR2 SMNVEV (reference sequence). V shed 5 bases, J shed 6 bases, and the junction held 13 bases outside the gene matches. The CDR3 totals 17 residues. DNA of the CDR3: TGTGCCAGCAGTCTACAGCGACCGGACAGGCCTAATTCACCCCTCCACTTT. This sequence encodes CASSLQRPDRPNSPLHF.